These 30 T cell receptor beta chains share one sample of origin, sequenced in a study of beta chain features in type 1 diabetes. Reverse transcription of all isolated RNA meant that expressed TCRB transcripts were sequenced. The table came from immunoSEQ multiplex PCR; TCRdb's copy has only in-frame clones and leaves some out. The sample lists hundreds of thousands of clones, roughly an eighth occurring once. Sequences were obtained from naive CD4+ T cells from blood. These receptors originate from a woman in her 40s in good health.

The CDR3 DNA reads TGCGCCAGCCGCTCGCGGGGGGTATACAATGAGCAGTTCTTC. This codes for CASRSRGVYNEQFF. The chain combines TRBV5-1 with TRBJ2-1; 8 bases agree with TRBD2. This CDR3 is 14 amino acids long. Germline trimming cut 7 bases from V and 4 bases from J; bases unmatched to any gene: 7. Germline loops: CDR1 SGHRS, CDR2 YFSETQ.

A word on this clone: The sample contains more than one DNA sequence encoding this CDR3. V gene TRBV6-5 combines with J gene TRBJ2-7; 8 positions agree with TRBD1. CDR1 is MNHEY, CDR2 SVGAGI, per germline. The CDR3 sequence is 13 residues long. Trimming removed 6 bases from V and 3 bases from J; junction bases left unmatched: 4. In DNA form, the CDR3 reads TGTGCCAGCAGAAGGACAGGGAACTACGAGCAGTACTTC. Translation gives CASRRTGNYEQYF.

The chain combines TRBV5-6 with TRBJ1-2, with 12 positions matching TRBD1. V shed 4 bases, J shed 7 bases, and the junction held 17 bases outside the gene matches. Germline assignment: CDR1 SGHDT and CDR2 YYEEEE. The length of the CDR3 is 18 residues. The CDR3, as DNA: TGTGCCAGCAGCCCAAGTTTTGTCGGGGGACAGGGGGCAGGTGGCTACACCTTC. Its translation is CASSPSFVGGQGAGGYTF.

This clone was counted many times. V and J are TRBV29-1 and TRBJ1-2; 7 nucleotides agree with TRBD1. The ends lost 7 bases at V and 5 bases at J; junction bases unmatched: 7. This CDR3 contains 12 residues. From germline, CDR1 is SQVTM and CDR2 ANQGSEA. The CDR3 DNA reads TGCAGCGACCAGACAGGGAGATATGGCTACACCTTC. Its translation: CSDQTGRYGYTF.

This clone has a handful of counts. This rearrangement joins TRBV4-1 to TRBJ2-2; perhaps TRBD2 as D (5 bases). This CDR3 contains 16 residues. Germline CDR1 MGHRA, CDR2 YSYEKL. V lost 0 bases and J 2 bases, leaving 10 bases between the germline ends. The CDR3 DNA reads as TGCGCCAGCAGCCAAGAGGCACTAGTAAACACCGGGGAGCTGTTTTTT. Translated, it gives CASSQEALVNTGELFF.

This clone has just a few counts. The CDR3 region has the DNA TGCGCCAGCAGCTCCACGACAGGACTCGAAGCTTTCTTT. It is translated as CASSSTTGLEAFF. The chain links TRBV5-1 to TRBJ1-1; possibly TRBD1 for D (6 bases). This CDR3 contains 13 residues. Germline V gives CDR1 SGHRS, CDR2 YFSETQ. V was pared by 3 bases and J by 8 bases, with 14 bases between.

This clone was seen more than once but under ten times. This chain links TRBV5-6 with TRBJ2-3; a possible D gene is TRBD2 (6 bases). Germline values: CDR1 SGHDT, CDR2 YYEEEE. The CDR3 extends over 15 amino acids. V lost 4 bases, J lost 0 bases, and 12 bases lay in between. The CDR3 coding sequence is TGTGCCAGCAGCCCGGACGGGGGTAGCACAGATACGCAGTATTTT. Translated, it gives CASSPDGGSTDTQYF.

CDR3 nucleotides: TGTGCCAGCCGGCGGACAGGGCCCTACGAGCAGTACTTC. It encodes CASRRTGPYEQYF. V gene TRBV2 combines with J gene TRBJ2-7; 8 nucleotides align to TRBD1. The CDR3 is made up of 13 amino acids. Germline lookup yields CDR1 SNHLY and CDR2 FYNNEI. V shed 8 bases and J 2 bases; nucleotides not matched to a gene: 5.

The rearrangement links TRBV18 to TRBJ2-7; 11 bases map to TRBD1. CDR1 and CDR2 from the germline V gene are KGHSH and LQKENI. V lost 3 bases to trimming and J lost 5 bases; unmatched junction nucleotides: 3. This CDR3 has 14 residues. The CDR3 reads CASSPGQGADEQYF. The CDR3 nucleotides read TGTGCCAGCTCACCCGGACAGGGGGCGGACGAGCAGTACTTC.

The chain couples TRBV7-9 to TRBJ1-1; the match to TRBD1 covers 9 bases. The CDR3 runs 14 residues. Trimming at V came to 5 bases and at J to 3 bases, leaving 4 bases not matched to a gene. Germline CDR1 SEHNR, CDR2 FQNEAQ (reference sequence). Here the CDR3 reads CASSTRQGDTEAFF. The CDR3 DNA follows: TGTGCCAGCAGCACACGACAGGGGGACACTGAAGCTTTCTTT.

The CDR3 loop is CASSATATNEKLFF. In DNA, the CDR3 is TGTGCCAGCAGCGCGACAGCAACTAATGAAAAACTGTTTTTT. This chain uses TRBV9 with TRBJ1-4; maybe TRBD1 (5 bases). The CDR3 is 14 residues long. V lost 3 bases and J 0 bases, leaving 6 bases between the germline ends. The germline gives CDR1 SGDLS, CDR2 YYNGEE.

The sample holds a few counts of this clone. The V call is TRBV6-6, the J call TRBJ1-2; 8 positions agree with TRBD1. CDR3 length equals 14 residues. CDR1 is MNHNY, CDR2 SVGAGI, per germline (reference sequence). Trimming removed 5 bases from V and 5 bases from J; junction bases left unmatched: 7. This CDR3 reads CASSGQGSQYGYTF. CDR3 DNA sequence: TGTGCCAGCAGTGGACAGGGTTCTCAATATGGCTACACCTTC.

This clone was counted a few times. This sequence joins TRBV2 and TRBJ2-3; D might be TRBD1 (6 bases). CDR3 length: 13 amino acids. CDR1 SNHLY and CDR2 FYNNEI come from the germline V gene. V gave up 11 bases and J gave up 1 base, with 13 bases separating them. CDR3 in DNA: TGTGCCGGACAGAGCTCCGGCACAGATACGCAGTATTTT. Amino acids: CAGQSSGTDTQYF.

The genes are TRBV7-5 and TRBJ2-5; the table's D call, TRBD2, has no DNA check behind it. TRBV7-5 is given as a pseudogene. The CDR3 runs 13 residues. CDR3 bases: TGTGTCAGAAGCCGGGGGGCCGGGGAGACCCAGTACTTC. It specifies CVRSRGAGETQYF.

The sample holds a few counts of this clone. The chain carries TRBV7-9 and TRBJ2-5; no clear D. The length of the CDR3 is 14 residues. V lost 2 bases and J lost 7, with 14 bases in between. The germline V gene has CDR1 SEHNR and CDR2 FQNEAQ (reference sequence). This CDR3 is CASSLRELSGTQYF. The CDR3 coding sequence is TGTGCCAGCAGCTTACGAGAGTTATCCGGGACCCAGTACTTC.

Ten or more counts support this clone. This chain links TRBV19 with TRBJ2-1; TRBD2 agrees at 7 bases. This CDR3 spans 13 amino acids. CDR1 is LNHDA and CDR2 is SQIVND in the germline V gene (reference sequence). Trimming took 4 bases from V and 4 from J; bases not matched to a gene: 1. In nucleotides, the CDR3 is TGTGCCAGTAGTACTAGCGGATACAATGAGCAGTTCTTC. This gives the protein CASSTSGYNEQFF.

This clone was observed a single time. This chain connects TRBV7-8 to TRBJ1-2; 7 bases match TRBD1. The length of the CDR3 is 14 residues. Germline CDR1 reads SGHVS; CDR2 reads FQNEAQ. The trim removed 6 bases at V and 9 bases at J, leaving 13 bases unmatched. The CDR3 DNA is TGTGCCAGCAGGCATGAAGGAGGGGGCCTGAGCTACACCTTC. This sequence encodes CASRHEGGGLSYTF.

This clone was picked up a small number of times. The chain has TRBV20-1 and TRBJ1-2, with a tentative D call TRBD1 (6 bases). The CDR3 runs to 11 residues. Germline V lookup: CDR1 DFQATT, CDR2 SNEGSKA (reference sequence). V dropped 0 bases and J dropped 8 bases, with 7 bases sitting between them. The CDR3 protein is CSARDGQGYTF. The CDR3 nucleotides read TGCAGTGCTAGAGATGGACAGGGCTACACCTTC.

The sample holds a few counts of this clone. The gene calls are TRBV7-9 and TRBJ1-1; a possible D gene is TRBD1 (5 bases). Germline assignment: CDR1 SEHNR and CDR2 FQNEAQ (reference sequence). CDR3 length equals 14 residues. Trimming left V 4 bases short and J 7 bases short, with 16 bases between. The DNA for the CDR3 is TGTGCCAGCAGCTCTCCTCCTCCAAGGGGTGAAGCTTTCTTT. Residues: CASSSPPPRGEAFF.

The chain couples TRBV9 to TRBJ1-1, with D hard to call. Trimming shortened V by 4 bases and J by 0 bases, and 10 bases separated the two germline ends. The germline V gene has CDR1 SGDLS and CDR2 YYNGEE. The CDR3 is 14 residues long. Here the CDR3 DNA reads TGTGCCAGCAGCCCCCGTCTCTTGAACACTGAAGCTTTCTTT. Its translation is CASSPRLLNTEAFF.

This clone was seen only a few times. The V gene is TRBV18, the J gene TRBJ1-6; 8 nucleotides align to TRBD1. The V gene end was trimmed by 3 bases and the J gene end by 6 bases; junction bases not matched to a gene: 7. This CDR3 is 16 amino acids long. CDR1 is KGHSH and CDR2 is LQKENI in the germline V gene. In DNA form, the CDR3 reads TGTGCCAGCTCACCGCCCGGACAGGGTCTTAATTCACCCCTCCACTTT. This codes for CASSPPGQGLNSPLHF.

This chain connects TRBV2 to TRBJ1-6; TRBD1 matches 7 bases. V was clipped by 8 bases and J by 5 bases; unmatched bases: 15. CDR3 length equals 17 residues. CDR1 is SNHLY, CDR2 FYNNEI, per germline. CDR3 residues: CASSVNRGFANNSPLHF. The CDR3 DNA is TGTGCCAGCTCCGTGAACAGGGGTTTCGCGAATAATTCACCCCTCCACTTT.

This rearrangement joins TRBV9 to TRBJ1-1, with a weak D call TRBD1 (6 bases). This CDR3 is built from 14 residues. The germline V gene encodes CDR1 SGDLS and CDR2 YYNGEE. V lost 3 bases and J lost 5, with 14 bases in between. CDR3 bases: TGTGCCAGCAGCGCCCAGGCAGGGGCGACTGAAGCTTTCTTT. Protein product: CASSAQAGATEAFF. Full variable domain (outside the CDR3, taken from reference TRBV9 and TRBJ1-1): DSGVTQTPKHLITATGQRVTLRCSPRSGDLSVYWYQQSLDQGLQFLIQYYNGEERAKGNILERFSAQQFPDLHSELNLSSLELGDSALYFCASSAQAGATEAFFGQGTRLTVV.

V is TRBV7-6 and J is TRBJ1-2; tentatively, D is TRBD1 (6 bases). V gave up 5 bases and J gave up 4 bases, with 11 bases separating them. Germline V CDR1 and CDR2: SGHVS, FNYEAQ. This CDR3 has 13 amino acids. CDR3 residues: CASSQDSLYGYTF. CDR3 in DNA: TGTGCCAGCAGCCAGGACAGCCTCTATGGCTACACCTTC.

This clone has just a few counts. The chain employs TRBV5-1 and TRBJ2-7; possible D gene TRBD2, 5 bases. CDR3 size: 20 residues. Trimming cost V 2 bases and J 0 bases, with 27 bases left between them. The germline CDR1 and CDR2 sequences are SGHRS and YFSETQ. The DNA of the CDR3 is TGCGCCAGCAGCTTTGGTTTGGGAGAGCTCCCCCTCTCCCCCTCCTACGAGCAGTACTTC. This translates into CASSFGLGELPLSPSYEQYF.

The chain uses TRBV19 and TRBJ2-3; D is unclear. In germline, CDR1 is LNHDA, CDR2 SQIVND (reference sequence). The CDR3 totals 15 residues. The V gene lost 3 bases and the J gene lost 4 bases, with 14 bases spanning the gap. The CDR3 DNA is TGTGCCAGTAGTATGAGATCCGATTGGTCAGATACGCAGTATTTT. Translation gives CASSMRSDWSDTQYF.

This clone was picked up a small number of times. The CDR3 coding sequence is TGTGCCAGCAGCTCGGGACTAGCGGGGGGTATAAACATTCAGTACTTC. Residues: CASSSGLAGGINIQYF. The V and J genes are TRBV7-2 and TRBJ2-4, with 15 bases lining up with TRBD2. Germline assignment: CDR1 SGHTA and CDR2 FQGNSA. The trim removed 4 bases at V and 6 bases at J, leaving 4 bases unmatched. The CDR3 loop spans 16 amino acids.

The chain recombines TRBV7-8 with TRBJ1-1; D is ambiguous. Trimming stripped 2 bases from V and 6 bases from J, with 10 bases between. This CDR3 is 13 amino acids long. From germline, CDR1 is SGHVS and CDR2 FQNEAQ. The CDR3 bases are TGTGCCAGCAGCTTACAAGTCAGCGCTGAAGCTTTCTTT. Its protein product is CASSLQVSAEAFF.

This clone was detected a few times. The chain joins TRBV7-9 to TRBJ2-5, with 8 bases matching TRBD1. The DNA end favors TRBJ2-7, so the J call may be wrong. The CDR3 covers 15 residues. Germline CDR1 is SEHNR and CDR2 is FQNEAQ (reference sequence). The CDR3 sequence: CASSIMAGGGNEQYF. The CDR3 DNA follows: TGTGCCAGCAGCATTATGGCAGGGGGCGGAAACGAGCAGTACTTC.

As for this clone: One end of the junction fails to match germline, which may point to a read error. This sequence joins TRBV10-3 and TRBJ2-1; 8 bases line up with TRBD1. Looked up from germline, CDR1 is ENHRY and CDR2 is SYGVKD. The CDR3 length is 13 residues. The CDR3 reads CAISELSQGERFF. The CDR3 coding sequence is TGTGCCATCAGTGAGTTATCACAGGGGGAGCGGTTCTTC.